These T cell receptor beta chains were read from a single sample in a study of cytomegalovirus exposure and HLA in healthy donors. Produced via immunoSEQ multiplex PCR; TCRdb's table is partial and in-frame only. The table has 150,000 to 200,000 clones, 70% to 75% seen once; the top ten hold 4.7%. Specimen: PBMCs. These receptors were obtained from a man aged 18 to 35 in good health and CMV-seropositive. Each CDR3 is given with its conserved first and last residue. A D gene is named only where the DNA matches it firmly. Clone size is shown for a subset of rows, as once, few, many or a class of expanded clone.

DNA,CDR3,D,size,V,J
TGTGCCAGCAGCCCCGACGGAGCGGGGGGGCGCTACCGGAACTTC,CASSPDGAGGRYRNF,TRBD2,-,TRBV5-4,TRBJ2-5
TGTGCCAGCAGCTTAAGTGACAGGGTAGATACGCAGTATTTT,CASSLSDRVDTQYF,TRBD1,-,TRBV7-3,TRBJ2-3
TGCGCCAGCAGCCAAAAACAGGGGGGGATTAGATCTGAAGCTTTCTTT,CASSQKQGGIRSEAFF,TRBD1,-,TRBV5-1,TRBJ1-1
TGTGCCAGCAGCTTAGATAATACGCAGTATTTT,CASSLDNTQYF,-,-,TRBV11-2,TRBJ2-3
TGCGCCAGCAGCTTGGAAGGGGACACCCCCTACAATGAGCAGTTCTTC,CASSLEGDTPYNEQFF,-,-,TRBV5-1,TRBJ2-1
TGTGCCAGCAGCCGGGCTAGCGGGAGCGATGAGCAGTTCTTC,CASSRASGSDEQFF,TRBD2,-,TRBV7-8,TRBJ2-1
TGCGCCAGCAGCTTGATCCAGGCAAACAATTCACCCCTCCACTTT,CASSLIQANNSPLHF,-,-,TRBV5-1,TRBJ1-6
TGTGCCACCAGCAGAGATGTAGGGGCCTACAATGAGCAGTTCTTC,CATSRDVGAYNEQFF,-,once,TRBV15,TRBJ2-1
TGTGCCAGCAGCATAGAGCGGGGGACCAGCACAGATACGCAGTATTTT,CASSIERGTSTDTQYF,TRBD2,-,TRBV7-9,TRBJ2-3
TGTGCCAGCAGCTGGGACAGCAGCAACTATGGCTACACCTTC,CASSWDSSNYGYTF,TRBD1,-,TRBV5-4,TRBJ1-2
TGTGCCTGGAGGGGGCGAGATGGCACCATATATTTT,CAWRGRDGTIYF,-,few,TRBV30,TRBJ1-3
TGTGCCAGCAGCCCCCAGGGGGACGATACGCAGTATTTT,CASSPQGDDTQYF,TRBD1,-,TRBV5-4,TRBJ2-3
TGCAGCGTGGACAGGGGGAGTTGGACTGAAGCTTTCTTT,CSVDRGSWTEAFF,TRBD1,-,TRBV29-1,TRBJ1-1
TGTGCCAGCACCTCTACGGGAACAGTCTATGGCTACACCTTC,CASTSTGTVYGYTF,-,few,TRBV5-4,TRBJ1-2
TGCGCCAGCAGTGAGCCGGGAGGGCCTCTCGGAACCAATGAGCAGTTCTTC,CASSEPGGPLGTNEQFF,TRBD2,-,TRBV10-1,TRBJ2-1
TGTGCCTGGAGTGAGACGGTCCCCTCGCGGGAGCAGTTCTTC,CAWSETVPSREQFF,-,few,TRBV30,TRBJ2-1
TGTGCCAGCAGCCCCGGGGGAGTAGGTGGTCAGCCCCAGCATTTT,CASSPGGVGGQPQHF,-,-,TRBV7-6,TRBJ1-5
TGTGCCAGCAGCGTAGGGCCGGGAGCTAACTATGGCTACACCTTC,CASSVGPGANYGYTF,-,-,TRBV9,TRBJ1-2
TGTGCCAGCAGCTTAGCCAGGGGGCACACTGAAGCTTTCTTT,CASSLARGHTEAFF,TRBD1,-,TRBV11-3,TRBJ1-1
TGTGCCAGCAGCCGGGGGAGGGGAGCGCGATCACCCCTCCACTTT,CASSRGRGARSPLHF,-,once,TRBV5-8,TRBJ1-6
TGTGCCAGCAGTCGATCCTGGTCAGGCACTGAAGCTTTCTTT,CASSRSWSGTEAFF,-,-,TRBV28,TRBJ1-1
TGTGCCAGCAGCCTAAGGGGGGGTAGCGGGAGTTCCACAGATACGCAGTATTTT,CASSLRGGSGSSTDTQYF,TRBD2,-,TRBV7-8,TRBJ2-3
TGCGCCAGCAGCCAAGATTTAGCGGGAGGCCAAACGCAAGAGCAGTTCTTC,CASSQDLAGGQTQEQFF,TRBD2,-,TRBV4-1,TRBJ2-1
TGCGCCAGCAGTGAGTCGACAGGGACCTTCGAGGATGAGCAGTTCTTC,CASSESTGTFEDEQFF,TRBD1,-,TRBV10-1,TRBJ2-1
TGTGCCAGCAGCGAGACGGGCTATGGCTACACCTTC,CASSETGYGYTF,-,once,TRBV6-1,TRBJ1-2
TGTGCCAGCTCACCACTGATTCCGGACAGGGGACCGTCCGGAAACACCATATATTTT,CASSPLIPDRGPSGNTIYF,TRBD1,-,TRBV18,TRBJ1-3
TGTGCCAGCAGTGAAGGATGGGGAAAGCGGAGCACAGATACGCAGTATTTT,CASSEGWGKRSTDTQYF,-,-,TRBV2,TRBJ2-3
TGTGCCAGCAGTGAACAGGGGGCGCGGGATCCCCAGCATTTT,CASSEQGARDPQHF,TRBD1,-,TRBV6-1,TRBJ1-5